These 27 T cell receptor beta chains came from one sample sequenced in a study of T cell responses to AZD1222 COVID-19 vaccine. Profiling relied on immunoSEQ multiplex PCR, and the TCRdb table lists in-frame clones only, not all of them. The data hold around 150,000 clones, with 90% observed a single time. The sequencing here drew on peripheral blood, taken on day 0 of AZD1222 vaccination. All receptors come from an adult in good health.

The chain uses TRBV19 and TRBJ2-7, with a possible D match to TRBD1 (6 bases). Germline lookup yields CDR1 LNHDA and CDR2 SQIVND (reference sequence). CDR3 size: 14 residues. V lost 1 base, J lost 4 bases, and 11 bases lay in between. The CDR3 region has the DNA TGTGCCAGTAGTATAGGTCTCAGGGGTTACGAGCAGTACTTC. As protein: CASSIGLRGYEQYF.

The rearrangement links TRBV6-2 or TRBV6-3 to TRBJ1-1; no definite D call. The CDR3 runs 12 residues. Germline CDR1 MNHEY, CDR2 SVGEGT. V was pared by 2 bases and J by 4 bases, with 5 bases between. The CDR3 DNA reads TGTGCCAGCAGTTACGAATTCACTGAAGCTTTCTTT. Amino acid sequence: CASSYEFTEAFF.

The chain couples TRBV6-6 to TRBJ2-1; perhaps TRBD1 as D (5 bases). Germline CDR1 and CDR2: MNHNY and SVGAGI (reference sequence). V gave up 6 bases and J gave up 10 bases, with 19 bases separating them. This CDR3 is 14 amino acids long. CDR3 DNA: TGTGCCAGCAGCCCCGTGGGCAGGGTCGGGGAGCAGTTCTTC. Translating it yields CASSPVGRVGEQFF.

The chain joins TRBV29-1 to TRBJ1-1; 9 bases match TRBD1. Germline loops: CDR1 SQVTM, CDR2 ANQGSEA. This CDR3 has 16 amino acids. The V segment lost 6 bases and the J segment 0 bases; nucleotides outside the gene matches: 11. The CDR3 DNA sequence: TGCAGCGTCCCCCGAAGGGACAGGGATATGAACACTGAAGCTTTCTTT. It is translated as CSVPRRDRDMNTEAFF.

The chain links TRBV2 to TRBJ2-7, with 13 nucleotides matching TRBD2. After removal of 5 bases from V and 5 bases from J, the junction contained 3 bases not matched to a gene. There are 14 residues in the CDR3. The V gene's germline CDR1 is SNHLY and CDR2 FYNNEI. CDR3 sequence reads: CASSRTSGSHEQYF. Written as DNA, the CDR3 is TGTGCCAGCAGTAGGACTAGCGGGAGTCACGAGCAGTACTTC. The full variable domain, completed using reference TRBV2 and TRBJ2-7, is EPEVTQTPSHQVTQMGQEVILRCVPISNHLYFYWYRQILGQKVEFLVSFYNNEISEKSEIFDDQFSVERPDGSNFTLKIRSTKLEDSAMYFCASSRTSGSHEQYFGPGTRLTVT.

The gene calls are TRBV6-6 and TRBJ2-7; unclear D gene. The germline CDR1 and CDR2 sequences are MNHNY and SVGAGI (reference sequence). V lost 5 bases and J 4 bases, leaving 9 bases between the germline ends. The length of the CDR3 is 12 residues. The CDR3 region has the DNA TGTGCCAGCAGTCCCCGTAGGTACGAGCAGTACTTC. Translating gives CASSPRRYEQYF.

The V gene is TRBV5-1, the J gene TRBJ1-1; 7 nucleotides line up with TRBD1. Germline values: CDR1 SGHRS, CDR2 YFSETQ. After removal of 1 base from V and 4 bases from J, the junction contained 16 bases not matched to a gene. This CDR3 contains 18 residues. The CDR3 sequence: CASSLTRQGSLLGTEAFF. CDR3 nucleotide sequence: TGCGCCAGCAGCTTGACTCGACAGGGATCGTTATTGGGCACTGAAGCTTTCTTT.

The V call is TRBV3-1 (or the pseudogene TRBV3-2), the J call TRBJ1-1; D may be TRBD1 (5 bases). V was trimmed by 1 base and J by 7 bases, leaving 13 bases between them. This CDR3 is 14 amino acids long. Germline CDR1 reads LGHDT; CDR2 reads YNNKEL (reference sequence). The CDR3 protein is CASSQGRRAFEAFF. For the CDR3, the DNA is TGTGCCAGCAGCCAAGGGCGCAGGGCGTTTGAAGCTTTCTTT.

The CDR3 DNA reads as TGTGCCAGCAGCTTTGGACTAGCGGGGGGCCTCACCGGGGAGCTGTTTTTT. It specifies CASSFGLAGGLTGELFF. The chain uses TRBV5-4 and TRBJ2-2, with 14 positions matching TRBD2. The CDR3 spans 17 residues. Germline assignment: CDR1 SGHNT and CDR2 YYREEE (reference sequence). V trimming: 2 bases; J trimming: 4 bases; junction bases outside the gene matches: 4.

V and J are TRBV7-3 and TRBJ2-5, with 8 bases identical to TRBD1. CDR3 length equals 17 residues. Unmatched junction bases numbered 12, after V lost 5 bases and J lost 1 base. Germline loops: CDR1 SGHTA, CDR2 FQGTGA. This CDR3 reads CASSTTGVPARQETQYF. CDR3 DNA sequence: TGTGCCAGCAGCACGACAGGGGTTCCCGCCCGCCAAGAGACCCAGTACTTC. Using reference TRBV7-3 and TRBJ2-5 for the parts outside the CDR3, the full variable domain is GAGVSQTPSNKVTEKGKYVELRCDPISGHTALYWYRQSLGQGPEFLIYFQGTGAADDSGLPNDRFFAVRPEGSVSTLKIQRTERGDSAVYLCASSTTGVPARQETQYFGPGTRLLVL.

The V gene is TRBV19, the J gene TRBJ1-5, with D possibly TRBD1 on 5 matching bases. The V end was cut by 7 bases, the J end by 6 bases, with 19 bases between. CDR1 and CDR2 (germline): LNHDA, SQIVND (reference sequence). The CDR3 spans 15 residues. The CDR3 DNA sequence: TGTGCCAGTAATGACTGGGCCAGTGGGGGTCAGCCCCAGCATTTT. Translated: CASNDWASGGQPQHF.

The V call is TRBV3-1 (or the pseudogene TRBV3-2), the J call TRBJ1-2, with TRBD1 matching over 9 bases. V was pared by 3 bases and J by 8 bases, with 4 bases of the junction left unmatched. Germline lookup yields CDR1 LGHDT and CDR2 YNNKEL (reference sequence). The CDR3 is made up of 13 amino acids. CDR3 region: CASSHRQGEGYTF. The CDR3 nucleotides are TGTGCCAGCAGCCACAGACAGGGGGAAGGCTACACCTTC.

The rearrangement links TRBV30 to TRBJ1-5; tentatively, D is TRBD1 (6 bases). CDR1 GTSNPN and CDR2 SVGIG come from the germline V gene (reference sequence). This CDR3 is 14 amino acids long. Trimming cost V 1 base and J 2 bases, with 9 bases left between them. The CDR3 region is CAWSGGGGNQPQHF. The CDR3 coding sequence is TGTGCCTGGAGTGGTGGGGGCGGCAATCAGCCCCAGCATTTT.

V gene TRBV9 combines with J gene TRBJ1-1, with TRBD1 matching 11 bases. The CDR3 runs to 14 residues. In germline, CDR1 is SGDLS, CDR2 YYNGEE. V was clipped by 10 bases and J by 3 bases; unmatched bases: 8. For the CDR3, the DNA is TGTGCCTCCGGACAGGGGGCATGGGACACTGAAGCTTTCTTT. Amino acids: CASGQGAWDTEAFF.

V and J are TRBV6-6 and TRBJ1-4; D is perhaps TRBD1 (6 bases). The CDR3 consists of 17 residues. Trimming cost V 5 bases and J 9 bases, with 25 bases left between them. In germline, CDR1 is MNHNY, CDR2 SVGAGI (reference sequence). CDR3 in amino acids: CASSGSTQGRSYQKLFF. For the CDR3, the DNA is TGTGCCAGCAGTGGATCTACACAGGGCCGTTCCTATCAAAAACTGTTTTTT.

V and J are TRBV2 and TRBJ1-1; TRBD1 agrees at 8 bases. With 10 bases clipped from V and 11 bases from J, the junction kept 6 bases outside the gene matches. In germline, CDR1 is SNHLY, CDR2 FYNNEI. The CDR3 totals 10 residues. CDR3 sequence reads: CATRGRGAFF. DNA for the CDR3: TGTGCCACCAGGGGGCGGGGGGCTTTCTTT.

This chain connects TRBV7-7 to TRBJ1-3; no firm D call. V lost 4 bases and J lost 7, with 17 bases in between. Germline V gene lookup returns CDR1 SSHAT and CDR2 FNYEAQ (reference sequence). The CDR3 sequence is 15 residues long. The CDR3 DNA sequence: TGTGCCAGCAGCTCAACGGCAGATACCGAGAACACCATATATTTT. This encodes CASSSTADTENTIYF.

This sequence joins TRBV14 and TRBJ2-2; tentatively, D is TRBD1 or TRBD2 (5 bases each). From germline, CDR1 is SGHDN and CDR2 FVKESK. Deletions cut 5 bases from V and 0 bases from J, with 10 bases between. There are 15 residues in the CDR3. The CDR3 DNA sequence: TGTGCCAGCAGCTCCCGGGGCCCGAACACCGGGGAGCTGTTTTTT. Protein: CASSSRGPNTGELFF.

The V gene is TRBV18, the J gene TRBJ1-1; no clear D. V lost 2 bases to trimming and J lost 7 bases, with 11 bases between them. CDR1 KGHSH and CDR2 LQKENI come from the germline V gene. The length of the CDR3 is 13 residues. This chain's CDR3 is CASSPWSDLEAFF. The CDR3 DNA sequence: TGTGCCAGCTCACCATGGTCCGACCTTGAAGCTTTCTTT.

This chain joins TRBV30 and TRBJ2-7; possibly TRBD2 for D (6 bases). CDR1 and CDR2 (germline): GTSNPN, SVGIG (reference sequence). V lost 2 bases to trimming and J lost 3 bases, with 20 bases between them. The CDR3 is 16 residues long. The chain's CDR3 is CAWSRERALGNYEQYF. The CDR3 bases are TGTGCCTGGAGTAGGGAGCGGGCTCTGGGGAACTACGAGCAGTACTTC.

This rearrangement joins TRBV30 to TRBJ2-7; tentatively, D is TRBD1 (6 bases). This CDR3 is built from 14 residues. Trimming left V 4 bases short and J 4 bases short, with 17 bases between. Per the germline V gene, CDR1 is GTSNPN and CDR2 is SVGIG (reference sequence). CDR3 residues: CAWTPGAGVYEQYF. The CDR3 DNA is TGTGCCTGGACTCCTGGGGCAGGGGTTTACGAGCAGTACTTC.

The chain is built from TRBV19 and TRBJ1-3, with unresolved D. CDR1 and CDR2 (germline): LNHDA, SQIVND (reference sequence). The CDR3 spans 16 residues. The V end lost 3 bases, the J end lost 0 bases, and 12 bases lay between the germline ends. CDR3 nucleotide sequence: TGTGCCAGTAGTATTTCGACCGAACTCTCTGGAAACACCATATATTTT. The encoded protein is CASSISTELSGNTIYF.

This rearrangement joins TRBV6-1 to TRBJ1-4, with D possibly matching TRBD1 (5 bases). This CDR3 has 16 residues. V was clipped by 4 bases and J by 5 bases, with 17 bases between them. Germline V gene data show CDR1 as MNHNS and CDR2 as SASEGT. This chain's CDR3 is CASSVVLQVANEKLFF. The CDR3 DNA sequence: TGTGCCAGCAGTGTAGTCCTACAGGTCGCGAATGAAAAACTGTTTTTT.

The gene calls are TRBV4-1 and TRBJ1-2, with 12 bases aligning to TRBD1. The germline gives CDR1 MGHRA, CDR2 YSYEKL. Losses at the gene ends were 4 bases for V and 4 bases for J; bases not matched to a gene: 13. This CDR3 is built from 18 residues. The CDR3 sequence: CASSPVPGQGAISYGYTF. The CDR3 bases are TGCGCCAGCAGCCCAGTCCCGGGACAGGGGGCAATTAGCTATGGCTACACCTTC.

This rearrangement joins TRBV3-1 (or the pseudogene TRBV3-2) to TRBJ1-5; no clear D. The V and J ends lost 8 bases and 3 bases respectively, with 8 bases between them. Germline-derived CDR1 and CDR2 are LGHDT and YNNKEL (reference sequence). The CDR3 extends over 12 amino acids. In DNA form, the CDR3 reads TGTGCCAGCGGGGAGCCCAATCAGCCCCAGCATTTT. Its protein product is CASGEPNQPQHF.

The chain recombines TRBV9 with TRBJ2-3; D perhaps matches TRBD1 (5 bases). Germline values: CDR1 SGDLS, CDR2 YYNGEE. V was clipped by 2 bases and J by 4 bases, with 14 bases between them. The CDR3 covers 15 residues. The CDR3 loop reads CASSVSDTFADTQYF. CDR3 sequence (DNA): TGTGCCAGCAGCGTGTCGGACACATTTGCAGATACGCAGTATTTT.

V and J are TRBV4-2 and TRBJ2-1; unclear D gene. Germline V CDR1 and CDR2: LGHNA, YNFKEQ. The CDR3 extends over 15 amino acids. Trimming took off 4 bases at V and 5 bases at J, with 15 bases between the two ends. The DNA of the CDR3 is TGTGCCAGCAGCCCCACCCGGCAAGTTAACAATGAGCAGTTCTTC. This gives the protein CASSPTRQVNNEQFF.